These T cell receptor beta chains were read from a single sample in a study of Graves' ophthalmopathy and Graves' hyperthyroidism. MiXCR was run by TCRdb on the multiplex PCR reads, yielding one entry per CDR3 protein. The sample lists some 1.1 million distinct CDR3 sequences, 35% to 40% seen once, with around 10% in the top ten. The specimen was peripheral blood or thyroid tissue (not recorded which). The receptors were sampled from an adult man with Graves' hyperthyroidism. Each CDR3 is given with its conserved first and last residue. Fields, in order: J gene, CDR3 length, D gene, clone size, V gene, CDR3 protein, CDR3 DNA. A D gene is named only where the DNA matches it firmly. Clone size is given for some rows only: seen once, a few or many times, or a class if the clone is expanded.

>TRBJ2-7|14|-|few|TRBV20-1
CSAKAPGLLYEQYF
TGCAGTGCCAAGGCCCCAGGACTACTCTACGAGCAGTACTTC
>TRBJ1-5|13|-|many|TRBV7-8
CASSLAPPQPQHF
TGTGCCAGCAGCTTAGCACCCCCCCAGCCCCAGCATTTT
>TRBJ1-3|15|-|few|TRBV7-2
CASTPTRASGNTIYF
TGTGCCAGCACCCCGACCAGGGCCTCTGGAAACACCATATATTTT
>TRBJ1-2|11|-|many|TRBV29-1
CSVLDTYGYTF
TGCAGCGTTCTCGACACCTATGGCTACACCTTC
>TRBJ1-6|15|-|-|TRBV5-8
CASSVAGAIGSPLHF
TGTGCCAGCAGCGTCGCGGGGGCTATCGGTTCACCCCTCCACTTT
>TRBJ1-2|12|TRBD1|-|TRBV12-3/TRBV12-4
CASRGTGNGYTF
TGTGCCAGCCGGGGGACAGGGAATGGCTACACCTTC
>TRBJ2-7|14|TRBD1|-|TRBV19
CASSSGAGGNEQYF
TGTGCCAGTAGTAGTGGGGCAGGGGGTAACGAGCAGTACTTC
>TRBJ1-6|15|-|-|TRBV30
CAWSERVAGGSPLHF
TGTGCCTGGAGTGAAAGGGTCGCCGGGGGTTCACCCCTCCACTTT
>TRBJ1-1|10|-|-|TRBV20-1
CKGAGTEAFF
TGCAAAGGAGCGGGGACTGAAGCTTTCTTT
>TRBJ1-2|13|TRBD1|-|TRBV29-1
CSVRQGADYGYTF
TGCAGCGTTAGACAGGGGGCCGACTATGGCTACACCTTC
>TRBJ1-5|14|TRBD1|few|TRBV12-3/TRBV12-4
CASRPDRGDQPQHF
TGTGCCAGCAGGCCTGACAGGGGCGATCAGCCCCAGCATTTT
>TRBJ2-7|16|TRBD1|-|TRBV13
CASSRPPQGASYEQYF
TGTGCCAGCTCAAGACCCCCACAGGGGGCTTCCTACGAGCAGTACTTC
>TRBJ1-4|15|TRBD1|many|TRBV7-9
CASRRTGATNEKLFF
TGTGCCAGCAGACGTACAGGGGCAACTAATGAAAAACTGTTTTTT
>TRBJ1-6|17|-|few|TRBV20-1
CSASFFPRDIYNSPLHF
TGCAGTGCTAGTTTTTTCCCCCGGGACATCTATAATTCACCCCTCCACTTT
>TRBJ1-6|14|-|-|TRBV11-2
CASSPVAGSSPLHF
TGTGCCAGCAGCCCGGTGGCAGGATCCTCACCCCTCCACTTT
>TRBJ1-1|16|-|-|TRBV2
CASSPFGSGEWGEAFF
TGTGCCAGCAGCCCGTTCGGTTCCGGGGAGTGGGGCGAAGCTTTCTTT
>TRBJ1-1|16|TRBD1|-|TRBV5-1
CASSLAPGQGTTEAFF
TGCGCCAGCAGCTTGGCCCCGGGACAGGGGACCACTGAAGCTTTCTTT
>TRBJ1-4|15|TRBD1|many|TRBV2
CASSDGGQGLDKLFF
TGTGCCAGCAGTGATGGGGGACAGGGTCTAGACAAACTGTTTTTT
>TRBJ2-5|13|-|-|TRBV19
CASSSSTGETQYF
TGTGCCAGTAGCTCTTCTACTGGAGAGACCCAGTACTTC
>TRBJ1-1|13|TRBD1|many|TRBV7-9
CASSPPGTGAAFF
TGTGCCAGCAGCCCCCCGGGGACAGGGGCCGCTTTCTTT
>TRBJ1-2|12|-|once|TRBV29-1
CSVARDGNGYTF
TGCAGCGTCGCCCGGGACGGGAATGGCTACACCTTC
>TRBJ1-5|15|TRBD1|-|TRBV25-1
CASSDGSGGHQPQHF
TGTGCCAGCAGTGATGGGTCAGGGGGCCATCAGCCCCAGCATTTT
>TRBJ1-1|14|-|once|TRBV29-1
CSARGGLEHRGAVF
TGCAGCGCGCGGGGAGGGCTCGAACACCGGGGAGCTGTTTTT
>TRBJ2-6|14|TRBD1|few|TRBV10-3
CAISEPTGAHVLTF
TGTGCCATCAGTGAGCCAACAGGGGCCCACGTCCTGACTTTC
>TRBJ2-3|12|-|-|TRBV12-3/TRBV12-4
CAVRGITDTQYF
TGTGCCGTCCGGGGAATCACAGATACGCAGTATTTT
>TRBJ2-7|13|TRBD2|many|TRBV29-1
CSVAPSGGYEQYF
TGCAGCGTCGCCCCTAGCGGGGGTTACGAGCAGTACTTC
>TRBJ2-7|16|TRBD2|many|TRBV10-2
CAIRREVAGPNYEQYF
TGCGCCATCAGAAGGGAAGTAGCGGGGCCAAACTACGAGCAGTACTTC
>TRBJ2-7|14|-|few|TRBV10-3
CAIKGTSLPYEQYF
TGTGCCATCAAGGGTACGTCCCTTCCCTACGAGCAGTACTTC
>TRBJ2-7|14|-|few|TRBV7-8
CASSHLAESYEQYF
TGCGCCAGCAGCCATCTCGCGGAGAGCTACGAGCAGTACTTC
>TRBJ1-5|16|-|-|TRBV2
CASSSPGTFSNQPQHF
TGTGCCAGCAGTAGTCCCGGGACATTTAGCAATCAGCCCCAGCATTTT
>TRBJ2-7|15|-|many|TRBV15
CATSFLSGAQYEQYF
TGTGCCACCAGCTTCCTCTCGGGAGCACAGTACGAGCAGTACTTC
>TRBJ2-5|16|-|-|TRBV2
CASIQGGAGGQETQYF
TGTGCCAGCATTCAAGGGGGGGCTGGGGGACAAGAGACCCAGTACTTC
>TRBJ1-2|13|TRBD1|few|TRBV6-5
CASSYAGGYGYTF
TGTGCCAGCAGTTACGCAGGGGGCTATGGCTACACCTTC
>TRBJ1-5|10|-|-|TRBV19
CASSLRQSHF
TGTGCCAGCTCACTGAGACAGTCACATTTT
>TRBJ1-2|16|TRBD1|-|TRBV7-8
CASRSGTGDSGYGYTF
TGTGCCAGCAGGTCTGGGACAGGGGATTCTGGTTATGGCTACACCTTC
>TRBJ1-5|12|-|many|TRBV7-9
CASSRVDQPQHF
TGTGCCAGCAGCCGGGTGGATCAGCCCCAGCATTTT
>TRBJ1-6|16|-|many|TRBV7-2
CASSLASRGDNSPLHF
TGTGCCAGCAGCTTAGCGAGCCGGGGGGATAATTCACCCCTCCACTTT
>TRBJ1-1|16|-|many|TRBV5-1
CASSLGQGLMNTEAFF
TGCGCCAGCAGCTTAGGACAAGGACTAATGAACACTGAAGCTTTCTTT
>TRBJ1-3|15|TRBD1|-|TRBV15
CATSSRDSSGNTIYF
TGTGCCACCAGCAGCCGGGACAGCTCTGGAAACACCATATATTTT
>TRBJ2-2|13|-|-|TRBV5-1
CASSLGPSRELFF
TGCGCCAGCAGCTTGGGTCCCAGCAGGGAGCTGTTTTTT
>TRBJ1-2|13|-|few|TRBV9
CASSQVGERRYTF
TGTGCCAGCAGCCAAGTTGGGGAGAGGCGCTACACCTTC
>TRBJ1-5|16|-|many|TRBV7-6
CASSLGPGATDQPQHF
TGTGCCAGCAGCTTAGGTCCGGGGGCTACGGATCAGCCCCAGCATTTT
>TRBJ1-6|14|-|-|TRBV4-1
CASSQARGGSPLHF
TGCGCCAGCAGCCAAGCTCGCGGAGGTTCACCCCTCCACTTT
>TRBJ1-1|15|TRBD1|-|TRBV15
CATSREQGARTEAFF
TGTGCCACCAGCAGAGAACAGGGGGCGCGGACTGAAGCTTTCTTT
>TRBJ1-5|11|-|-|TRBV29-1
CSLQGGQPQHF
TGCAGCTTACAAGGGGGTCAGCCCCAGCATTTT
>TRBJ2-7|15|-|-|TRBV5-1
CASSGSRLGGYEQYF
TGCGCCAGCAGCGGGTCCAGGCTAGGGGGCTACGAGCAGTACTTC
>TRBJ2-2|13|-|-|TRBV29-1
CSVALGGHGELFF
TGCAGCGTTGCGTTGGGGGGTCACGGGGAGCTGTTTTTT
>TRBJ2-3|12|-|few|TRBV12-3/TRBV12-4
CATLEGTDTQYF
TGTGCCACACTAGAGGGCACAGATACGCAGTATTTT
>TRBJ1-6|18|-|many|TRBV7-2
CASSSKGTLPSYNSPLHF
TGTGCCAGCAGCTCAAAGGGGACATTGCCCTCCTATAATTCACCCCTCCACTTT